This note documents a single T cell receptor beta chain sequence. The target antigen is unknown. CDR1 and CDR2 (germline): MNHNS, SASEGT. V dropped 2 bases and J dropped 9 bases, with 11 bases sitting between them. CDR3 length equals 12 residues. Sequencing was performed with immunoSEQ multiplex PCR; in TCRdb, only in-frame clones are kept and a portion is missing. This sample has tens of thousands of clones, with approximately 84% found just once. This entry comes from a study of T cell responses to AZD1222 COVID-19 vaccine. Broader study findings: The donors showed a predominance of white British ancestry and of females, with possible underestimation of clonal diversity.

The chain employs TRBV6-1 and TRBJ2-7; TRBD1 might be the D (6 bases). The sequencing here drew on peripheral blood, taken on day 0 of AZD1222 vaccination. This TCR was sampled from an adult in good health. The CDR3 DNA is TGTGCCAGCAGTGAACAGGGGAGAGGGCAGTACTTC. Its translation is CASSEQGRGQYF.